Below, 10 T cell receptor beta chains from the same sample are listed, as sequenced in a study of T cell clusters in autoimmune cytopenias. Some 40,000 genome equivalents of blood DNA were amplified for TRB. TRB rearrangements were amplified by touch-down multiplex PCR with mixed TRB-A/B primers. TCRdb reprocessed the multiplex PCR reads; each CDR3 protein has one entry and no DNA is given. The record lists some 5,000 distinct CDR3 sequences, of which the ten most abundant hold roughly a fifth. The sample was also reused in another study, on T cell repertoires in aging, cancer and after chemotherapy.

The sequencing input was peripheral blood. Receptor source: a human donor in good health.

The chain links TRBV11-2 to TRBJ2-2. Germline-derived CDR1 and CDR2 are SGHAT and FQNNGV. The CDR3 sequence is 14 residues long. CDR3 amino acids: CASSQKVSTGELFF.

The genes are TRBV11-2 and TRBJ2-2; the D call from TCRdb, TRBD2, cannot be confirmed without DNA. This CDR3 has 15 amino acids. Germline assignment: CDR1 SGHAT and CDR2 FQNNGV. The CDR3 loop reads CASSLEPSGRGELFF.

This chain uses TRBV5-1 with TRBJ1-3. Germline V gene sequence: CDR1 SGHRS, CDR2 YFSETQ. The CDR3 totals 14 residues. CDR3 residues: CASRTESSGNTIYF.

By frequency, this clonotype is medium-sized. The chain joins TRBV6-1 to TRBJ2-5; without DNA, the TCRdb call of TRBD2 cannot be checked. CDR3 length: 12 residues. In germline, CDR1 is MNHNS, CDR2 SASEGT. This CDR3 reads CASSEGRSNQYF.

This clonotype is classed as medium-sized by frequency. This rearrangement joins TRBV5-4 to TRBJ1-2; TCRdb's D call, TRBD1, is unchecked because there is no DNA. Germline assignment: CDR1 SGHNT and CDR2 YYREEE (reference sequence). This CDR3 is built from 14 residues. CDR3 loop: CASSTGQVGYGYTF.

This clonotype is medium-sized by frequency. The V gene is TRBV18, the J gene TRBJ1-6; the D gene TCRdb calls, TRBD1, cannot be checked with no DNA. This CDR3 comprises 14 residues. Germline lookup yields CDR1 KGHSH and CDR2 LQKENI. The CDR3 region is CASSPDRGNSPLHF.

This rearrangement joins TRBV20-1 to TRBJ1-1; TCRdb lists TRBD1, though no DNA is available to test this call. The CDR3 spans 13 residues. CDR1 is DFQATT and CDR2 is SNEGSKA in the germline V gene (reference sequence). The CDR3 sequence: CSARPPVNTEAFF.

V gene TRBV7-2 combines with J gene TRBJ1-1; TCRdb returns TRBD1, unconfirmable since there is no DNA. CDR1 SGHTA and CDR2 FQGNSA come from the germline V gene. This CDR3 has 14 amino acids. The CDR3 protein is CASSPGGGWTEAFF.

In terms of frequency, this clonotype is medium-sized. The V gene is TRBV5-1, the J gene TRBJ1-6. CDR1 and CDR2 (germline): SGHRS, YFSETQ. This CDR3 is 15 amino acids long. CDR3 region: CASSLGGRTYSPLHF.

The chain carries TRBV28 and TRBJ2-3; TCRdb's D gene call, TRBD2, goes unchecked for lack of DNA. This CDR3 spans 13 amino acids. CDR1 is MDHEN and CDR2 is SYDVKM in the germline V gene. This CDR3 reads CASSLQWVDTQYF. Looking up the rest from reference TRBV28 and TRBJ2-3 gives the full variable domain: DVKVTQSSRYLVKRTGEKVFLECVQDMDHENMFWYRQDPGLGLRLIYFSYDVKMKEKGDIPEGYSVSREKKERFSLILESASTNQTSMYLCASSLQWVDTQYFGPGTRLTVL.